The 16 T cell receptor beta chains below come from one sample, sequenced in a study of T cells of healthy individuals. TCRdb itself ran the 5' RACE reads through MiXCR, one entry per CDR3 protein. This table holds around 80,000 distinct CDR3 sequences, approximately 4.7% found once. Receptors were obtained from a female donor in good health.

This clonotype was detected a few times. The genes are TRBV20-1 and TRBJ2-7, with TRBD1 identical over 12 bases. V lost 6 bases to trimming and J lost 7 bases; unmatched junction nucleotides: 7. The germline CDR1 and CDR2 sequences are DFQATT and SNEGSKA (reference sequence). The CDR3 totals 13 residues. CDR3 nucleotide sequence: TGCAGTGCCGTGGGACAGGGGGCTAGTGAGCAGTACTTC. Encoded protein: CSAVGQGASEQYF.

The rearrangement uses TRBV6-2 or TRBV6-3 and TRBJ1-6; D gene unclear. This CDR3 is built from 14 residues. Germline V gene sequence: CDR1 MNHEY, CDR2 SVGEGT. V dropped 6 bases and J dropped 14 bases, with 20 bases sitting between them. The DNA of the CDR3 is TGTGCCAGCAGCCTGAGACGGGCGGGCGCGGCCCTCCACTTT. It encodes CASSLRRAGAALHF.

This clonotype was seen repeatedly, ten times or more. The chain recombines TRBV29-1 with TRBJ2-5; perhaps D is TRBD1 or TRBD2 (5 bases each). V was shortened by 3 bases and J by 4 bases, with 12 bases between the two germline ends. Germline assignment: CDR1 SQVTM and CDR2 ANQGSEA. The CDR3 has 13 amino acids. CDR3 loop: CSVDRDGGETQYF. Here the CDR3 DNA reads TGCAGCGTTGACAGGGACGGAGGAGAGACCCAGTACTTC.

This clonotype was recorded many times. CDR3 amino acids: CASSLSGGTDTQYF. The CDR3 nucleotides read TGTGCCAGCAGCTTATCAGGGGGCACAGATACGCAGTATTTT. V gene TRBV7-2 combines with J gene TRBJ2-3; D possibly corresponds to TRBD1 (6 bases). The germline CDR1 and CDR2 sequences are SGHTA and FQGNSA. V gave up 2 bases and J gave up 1 base, with 7 bases separating them. The CDR3 runs 14 residues.

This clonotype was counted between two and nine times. CDR3 in DNA: TGTGCCAGCAGTGAATCGAGCACTGAAGCTTTCTTT. Translating it yields CASSESSTEAFF. The rearrangement links TRBV25-1 to TRBJ1-1; D is unclear. This CDR3 comprises 12 residues. The V gene's germline CDR1 is MGHDK and CDR2 SYGVNS. With 1 base removed from V and 4 bases from J, the gap between germline ends came to 4 bases. Variable domain in full (rest from reference TRBV25-1 and TRBJ1-1): EADIYQTPRYLVIGTGKKITLECSQTMGHDKMYWYQQDPGMELHLIHYSYGVNSTEKGDLSSESTVSRIRTEHFPLTLESARPSHTSQYLCASSESSTEAFFGQGTRLTVV.

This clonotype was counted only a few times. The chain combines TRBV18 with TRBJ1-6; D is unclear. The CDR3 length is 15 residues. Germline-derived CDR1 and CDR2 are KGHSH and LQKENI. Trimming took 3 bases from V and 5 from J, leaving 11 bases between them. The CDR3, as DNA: TGTGCCAGCTCACCCTCGCAGAGAAATAATTCACCCCTCCACTTT. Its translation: CASSPSQRNNSPLHF. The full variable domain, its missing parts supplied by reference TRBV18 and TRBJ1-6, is NAGVMQNPRHLVRRRGQEARLRCSPMKGHSHVYWYRQLPEEGLKFMVYLQKENIIDESGMPKERFSAEFPKEGPSILRIQQVVRGDSAAYFCASSPSQRNNSPLHFGNGTRLTVT.

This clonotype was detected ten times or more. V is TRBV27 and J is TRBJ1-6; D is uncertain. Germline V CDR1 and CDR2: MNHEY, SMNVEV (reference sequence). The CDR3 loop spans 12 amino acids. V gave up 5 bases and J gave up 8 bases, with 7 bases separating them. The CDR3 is CASSNSDSPLHF. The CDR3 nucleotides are TGTGCCAGCAGTAATAGCGATTCACCCCTCCACTTT.

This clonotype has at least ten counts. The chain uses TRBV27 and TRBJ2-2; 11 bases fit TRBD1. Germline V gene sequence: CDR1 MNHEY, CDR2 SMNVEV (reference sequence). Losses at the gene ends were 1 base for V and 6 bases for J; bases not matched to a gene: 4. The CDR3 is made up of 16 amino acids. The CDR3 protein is CASSLLGQGAPGELFF. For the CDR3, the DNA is TGTGCCAGCAGTTTATTAGGACAGGGGGCCCCCGGGGAGCTGTTTTTT.

This chain's CDR3 is CASSWRGLAGTDTQYF. Written as DNA, the CDR3 is TGTGCCAGCAGCTGGCGGGGACTAGCGGGCACAGATACGCAGTATTTT. The chain has TRBV5-6 and TRBJ2-3; 11 bases map to TRBD2. V lost 3 bases, J lost 1 base, and 4 bases stayed unmatched. CDR3 length equals 16 residues. Germline V gene data show CDR1 as SGHDT and CDR2 as YYEEEE. The full variable domain, its missing parts supplied by reference TRBV5-6 and TRBJ2-3, is DAGVTQSPTHLIKTRGQQVTLRCSPKSGHDTVSWYQQALGQGPQFIFQYYEEEERQRGNFPDRFSGHQFPNYSSELNVNALLLGDSALYLCASSWRGLAGTDTQYFGPGTRLTVL.

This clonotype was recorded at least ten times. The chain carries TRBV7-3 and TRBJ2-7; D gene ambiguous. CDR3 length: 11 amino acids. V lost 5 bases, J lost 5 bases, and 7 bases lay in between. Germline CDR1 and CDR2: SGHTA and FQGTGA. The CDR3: CASSRRNEQYF. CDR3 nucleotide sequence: TGTGCCAGCAGCCGAAGAAACGAGCAGTACTTC.

The chain's CDR3 is CASSLASPRTGGYTF. In DNA form, the CDR3 reads TGTGCCAGCAGCTTAGCTAGTCCACGGACGGGAGGCTACACCTTC. The rearrangement uses TRBV7-2 and TRBJ1-2; D gene uncertain. The length of the CDR3 is 15 residues. Germline V gene sequence: CDR1 SGHTA, CDR2 FQGNSA. V was shortened by 0 bases and J by 8 bases, with 16 bases between the two germline ends. The full variable domain, with the rest looked up from reference TRBV7-2 and TRBJ1-2, is GAGVSQSPSNKVTEKGKDVELRCDPISGHTALYWYRQSLGQGLEFLIYFQGNSAPDKSGLPSDRFSAERTGGSVSTLTIQRTQQEDSAVYLCASSLASPRTGGYTFGSGTRLTVV.

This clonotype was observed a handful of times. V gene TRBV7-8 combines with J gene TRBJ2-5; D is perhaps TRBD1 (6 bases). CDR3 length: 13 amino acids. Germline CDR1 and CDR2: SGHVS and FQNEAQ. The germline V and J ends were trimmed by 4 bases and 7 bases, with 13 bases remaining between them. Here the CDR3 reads CASSSDRRGTQYF. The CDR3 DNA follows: TGTGCCAGCAGCTCCGACAGGAGAGGGACCCAGTACTTC.

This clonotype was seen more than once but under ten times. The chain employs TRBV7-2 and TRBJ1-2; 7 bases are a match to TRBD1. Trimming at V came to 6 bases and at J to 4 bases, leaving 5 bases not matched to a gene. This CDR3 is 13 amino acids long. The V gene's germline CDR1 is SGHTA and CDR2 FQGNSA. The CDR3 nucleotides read TGTGCCAGCAGATCCCAGGGGGTCTATGGCTACACCTTC. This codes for CASRSQGVYGYTF.

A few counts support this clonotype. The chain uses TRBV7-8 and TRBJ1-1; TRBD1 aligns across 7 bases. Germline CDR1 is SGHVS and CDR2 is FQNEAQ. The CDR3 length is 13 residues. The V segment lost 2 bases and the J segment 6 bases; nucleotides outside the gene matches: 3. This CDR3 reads CASSLRQGPEAFF. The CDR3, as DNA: TGTGCCAGCAGCTTAAGACAGGGACCTGAAGCTTTCTTT.

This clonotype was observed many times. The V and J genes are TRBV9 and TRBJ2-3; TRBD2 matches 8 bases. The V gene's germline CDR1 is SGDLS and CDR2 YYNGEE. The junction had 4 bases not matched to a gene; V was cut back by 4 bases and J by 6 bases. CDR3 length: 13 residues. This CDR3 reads CASSRLASDTQYF. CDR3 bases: TGTGCCAGCAGCAGACTAGCGTCCGATACGCAGTATTTT.

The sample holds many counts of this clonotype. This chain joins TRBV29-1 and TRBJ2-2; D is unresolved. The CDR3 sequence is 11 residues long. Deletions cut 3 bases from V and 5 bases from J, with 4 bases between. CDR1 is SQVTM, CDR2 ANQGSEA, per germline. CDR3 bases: TGCAGCGTTGAGGGGACCGGGGAGCTGTTTTTT. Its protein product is CSVEGTGELFF.